This TCR beta chain was retrieved from a study of HIV-infected children after antiretroviral therapy interruption. Study-level information: Recorded EBV and CMV exposure existed for most children. Interruption-arm sampling covered weeks 0, 12, interruption end (24 or 48), and about 3 years post-study.

Treatment noted: PENTA 11 planned treatment interruption arm or continuous ART arm. The TCR library was built from RNA with a 3' RACE protocol and unique molecular identifiers. TCRdb reprocessed the 3' RACE reads via MiXCR and lists one record per CDR3 protein. The sample consists of approximately 89,000 distinct CDR3 sequences, roughly 6.4% of them appearing once. The CDR3 sequence is 16 residues long. Germline V gene data show CDR1 as MRHNA and CDR2 as SNTAGT. V was pared by 3 bases and J by 1 base, with 3 bases of the junction left unmatched. The sequence was obtained from a pool of human donors with HIV. The sample here was CD45RA+ CD4+ T cells from PBMCs, pooled from several time points, taken from a donor given antiretroviral therapy, either interrupted or continuous. Subset described: naive CD4+ CD45RA+ CD45RO- T cells. The chain links TRBV6-4 to TRBJ1-6; 7 bases match TRBD1. The DNA for the CDR3 is TGTGCCAGCAGTGAACCGGGACAGTCCTATAATTCACCCCTCCACTTT. Protein sequence: CASSEPGQSYNSPLHF.